Below are 21 T cell receptor beta chains sequenced from a single sample in a study of cytomegalovirus exposure and HLA in healthy donors. PCR involved 60 Vbeta and 13 Jbeta primers. Libraries were prepared by immunoSEQ multiplex PCR; TCRdb keeps only in-frame clonotypes and omits some of them. The profile shows roughly 100,000 clones, around 76% of them singletons. Material: PBMCs. All receptors come from a man in his forties or fifties in good health and CMV-seropositive.

The rearrangement links TRBV7-2 to TRBJ2-7, with 10 bases that match TRBD2. CDR3 length: 16 residues. Germline lookup yields CDR1 SGHTA and CDR2 FQGNSA. J lost 0 bases, V lost 6 bases, and 8 bases had no gene match. The CDR3, as DNA: TGTGCCAGCAGTTCAGGGCCTAGCGGGGGCTCCTACGAGCAGTACTTC. Translating it yields CASSSGPSGGSYEQYF.

This clone was seen only once. The chain is built from TRBV4-1 and TRBJ2-1, with D perhaps TRBD2 (6 bases). In germline, CDR1 is MGHRA, CDR2 YSYEKL. Trimming stripped 0 bases from V and 9 bases from J, with 12 bases between. The CDR3 totals 14 residues. The CDR3 nucleotides read TGCGCCAGCAGCCAAGAGCGGGATCGGACTGAGCAGTTCTTC. It encodes CASSQERDRTEQFF.

The chain joins TRBV28 to TRBJ2-7, with TRBD2 matching over 16 bases. The CDR3 spans 18 residues. Per the germline V gene, CDR1 is MDHEN and CDR2 is SYDVKM. The ends lost 8 bases at V and 7 bases at J; junction bases unmatched: 17. The CDR3 protein is CASRSRLGTSGRGKEQYF. CDR3 DNA: TGTGCCAGCCGATCCCGGCTAGGGACTAGCGGGAGGGGGAAGGAGCAGTACTTC.

V and J are TRBV11-3 and TRBJ1-1, with D unresolved. Germline CDR1 reads SGHNT; CDR2 reads YENEEA. V lost 3 bases, J lost 1 base, and 6 bases lay in between. The length of the CDR3 is 13 residues. DNA for the CDR3: TGTGCCAGCAGCTTGGAGGGGAACACTGAAGCTTTCTTT. This gives the protein CASSLEGNTEAFF.

The count of this clone is one. Its ends do not fully match the called genes, so a read error is possible. The gene calls are TRBV5-1 and TRBJ1-1; perhaps TRBD1 as D (5 bases). In germline, CDR1 is SGHRS, CDR2 YFSETQ. CDR3 size: 13 residues. This CDR3 reads CASSFGGYTGAFF. CDR3 nucleotide sequence: TGCGCCAGCAGCTTCGGGGGGTACACTGGAGCTTTCTTT.

This clone was detected only a few times. Written as DNA, the CDR3 is TGTGCCAGCAGCCCAGGACAGAATGAAAAACTGTTTTTT. Translation gives CASSPGQNEKLFF. The V call is TRBV11-3, the J call TRBJ1-4; D is possibly TRBD1 (6 bases). The CDR3 contains 13 residues. Germline CDR1 reads SGHNT; CDR2 reads YENEEA. Deletions cut 5 bases from V and 5 bases from J, with 9 bases between. Variable domain in full (rest from reference TRBV11-3 and TRBJ1-4): EAGVVQSPRYKIIEKKQPVAFWCNPISGHNTLYWYLQNLGQGPELLIRYENEEAVDDSQLPKDRFSAERLKGVDSTLKIQPAELGDSAVYLCASSPGQNEKLFFGSGTQLSVL.

The chain is built from TRBV5-1 and TRBJ2-6, with 9 positions matching TRBD2. The CDR3 loop spans 20 amino acids. V lost 4 bases and J lost 0; bases outside the gene matches: 14. CDR1 is SGHRS, CDR2 YFSETQ, per germline. CDR3 DNA: TGCGCCAGCAGCGTCCAAGGGGTTAGCGGGAGACACTCTGGGGCCAACGTCCTGACTTTC. Its translation is CASSVQGVSGRHSGANVLTF.

The chain carries TRBV6-6 and TRBJ1-6; D possibly corresponds to TRBD1 (6 bases). Germline CDR1 is MNHNY and CDR2 is SVGAGI (reference sequence). The V and J ends lost 6 bases and 9 bases respectively, with 18 bases between them. The CDR3 covers 15 residues. CDR3 loop: CASRPSGTIGSPLHF. The CDR3 coding sequence is TGTGCCAGCAGACCTTCCGGGACAATCGGTTCACCCCTCCACTTT.

V and J are TRBV28 and TRBJ2-7; 7 bases are a match to TRBD1. From germline, CDR1 is MDHEN and CDR2 SYDVKM. Germline trimming cut 5 bases from V and 0 bases from J; bases unmatched to any gene: 4. This CDR3 comprises 14 residues. In nucleotides, the CDR3 is TGTGCCAGCAGTCGGGACAGTAACTCCTACGAGCAGTACTTC. Its translation: CASSRDSNSYEQYF.

The gene calls are TRBV27 and TRBJ1-2, with 10 bases matching TRBD1. From germline, CDR1 is MNHEY and CDR2 SMNVEV (reference sequence). The CDR3 extends over 14 amino acids. The V segment lost 5 bases and the J segment 8 bases; nucleotides outside the gene matches: 8. The chain's CDR3 is CASSRAGTGDGYTF. CDR3 DNA: TGTGCCAGCAGTCGCGCCGGGACAGGGGACGGCTACACCTTC.

CDR3 bases: TGCGCCAGCAGTGAAGACAGGGGCATCTACAATGAGCAGTTCTTC. Translating gives CASSEDRGIYNEQFF. The chain couples TRBV10-2 to TRBJ2-1, with 8 bases fitting TRBD1. Unmatched junction bases numbered 4, after V lost 3 bases and J lost 3 bases. The CDR3 length is 15 residues. The germline gives CDR1 WSHSY, CDR2 SAAADI.

The genes are TRBV30 and TRBJ1-3; D uncertain. This CDR3 has 11 amino acids. Germline-derived CDR1 and CDR2 are GTSNPN and SVGIG (reference sequence). V shed 2 bases and J shed 10 bases, with 9 bases lying between them. This CDR3 reads CAWSHGWTIYF. The CDR3 DNA reads as TGTGCCTGGAGTCACGGGTGGACCATATATTTT.

The chain has TRBV18 and TRBJ1-3, with 7 bases aligning to TRBD1. With V trimmed by 3 bases and J by 0 bases, 17 bases remained unmatched. The length of the CDR3 is 20 residues. From germline, CDR1 is KGHSH and CDR2 LQKENI. The CDR3 loop is CASSPNGQQQGKTSGNTIYF. The CDR3 region has the DNA TGTGCCAGCTCACCTAATGGACAACAACAGGGGAAAACCTCTGGAAACACCATATATTTT.

The chain has TRBV7-9 and TRBJ2-7; 10 bases are a match to TRBD1. CDR1 and CDR2 from the germline V gene are SEHNR and FQNEAQ (reference sequence). Losses at the gene ends were 5 bases for V and 2 bases for J; bases not matched to a gene: 0. The CDR3 has 13 amino acids. CDR3 region: CASSGTGAYEQYF. The DNA for the CDR3 is TGTGCCAGCAGCGGGACAGGGGCCTACGAGCAGTACTTC.

V and J are TRBV29-1 and TRBJ2-7; 7 bases agree with TRBD2. With 3 bases clipped from V and 5 bases from J, the junction kept 10 bases outside the gene matches. The germline V gene has CDR1 SQVTM and CDR2 ANQGSEA. This CDR3 spans 14 amino acids. DNA for the CDR3: TGCAGCGTTGAGGGGAGGGTTCCCGGGGACGAGCAGTACTTC. It encodes CSVEGRVPGDEQYF.

The chain employs TRBV18 and TRBJ1-2; 8 bases align to TRBD1. Germline CDR1 KGHSH, CDR2 LQKENI. J gave up 12 bases and V 5 bases, and 11 bases lay outside the gene matches. This CDR3 contains 13 residues. This CDR3 reads CASSSPDREGHTF. As DNA, the CDR3 is TGTGCCAGCTCAAGTCCGGACAGGGAGGGACACACCTTC.

The chain employs TRBV11-3 and TRBJ2-3, with D perhaps TRBD2 (6 bases). The CDR3 consists of 14 residues. The V and J ends lost 4 bases and 3 bases respectively, with 11 bases between them. The germline gives CDR1 SGHNT, CDR2 YENEEA. CDR3 loop: CASSWRGRTDTQYF. CDR3 DNA sequence: TGTGCCAGCAGCTGGCGGGGCCGAACAGATACGCAGTATTTT.

CDR3 sequence reads: CASSLEGPPNNEQFF. The CDR3 coding sequence is TGTGCCAGCAGTCTGGAGGGTCCCCCGAACAATGAGCAGTTCTTC. This chain uses TRBV5-5 with TRBJ2-1, with TRBD2 as a possible D gene (6 bases). V was cut by 5 bases and J by 5 bases, with 17 bases left in between. The CDR3 loop spans 15 amino acids. From germline, CDR1 is SGHKS and CDR2 YYEKEE (reference sequence).

A remark on this clone: This CDR3 is also generated by other DNA sequences in the sample. The CDR3 sequence: CASSQVGSYGYTF. In DNA form, the CDR3 reads TGCGCCAGCAGCCAAGTAGGGAGCTATGGCTACACCTTC. The chain is built from TRBV4-1 and TRBJ1-2; D unclear. The CDR3 is 13 residues long. Deletions cut 1 base from V and 4 bases from J, with 7 bases between. CDR1 MGHRA and CDR2 YSYEKL come from the germline V gene.

The V gene is TRBV19, the J gene TRBJ2-1; TRBD2 agrees at 8 bases. This CDR3 contains 13 residues. The germline V gene has CDR1 LNHDA and CDR2 SQIVND (reference sequence). Unmatched junction bases numbered 7, after V lost 5 bases and J lost 10 bases. The CDR3 protein is CASSHSGMGEQFF. The CDR3 nucleotides read TGTGCCAGTAGTCATAGCGGGATGGGCGAGCAGTTCTTC.

This chain uses TRBV28 with TRBJ1-1, with a weak D call TRBD1 (5 bases). The CDR3 is made up of 14 amino acids. Germline V gene sequence: CDR1 MDHEN, CDR2 SYDVKM. V dropped 3 bases and J dropped 10 bases, with 18 bases sitting between them. CDR3 bases: TGTGCCAGCAGTTTTCGGGCAGGGCGGAAGGGAGCTTTCTTT. Its protein is CASSFRAGRKGAFF. The variable domain in full, completed from reference TRBV28 and TRBJ1-1, reads DVKVTQSSRYLVKRTGEKVFLECVQDMDHENMFWYRQDPGLGLRLIYFSYDVKMKEKGDIPEGYSVSREKKERFSLILESASTNQTSMYLCASSFRAGRKGAFFGQGTRLTVV.